The present TCR beta chain was sequenced within a study of blood T cell repertoires in COVID-19. Study-wide background: PBMCs, B-cell-depleted T cells, or T cells were the source of the cDNA or gDNA that made up the material.

During active infection, Seattle patients enrolled and were then monitored through disease. Per the original methods: Researchers report that nucleated cell counts were estimated from reference gene primer amplification. Some clones are missing from TCRdb's copy, which holds only in-frame ones; the method was immunoSEQ multiplex PCR. V and J calls and clone size are given by that table; D and trimming were obtained from the DNA. In the table there are 25,000 to 35,000 clones, 85% to 95% of which are singletons. Sequencing was performed on peripheral blood. The receptor comes from a woman in her 70s with COVID-19, enrolled during active disease.

The chain's CDR3 is CASSQGQGINSPLHF. CDR3 coding DNA: TGTGCCAGCAGCCAAGGACAGGGGATTAATTCACCCCTCCACTTT. The genes are TRBV14 and TRBJ1-6; 8 bases match TRBD1. Unmatched junction bases numbered 2, after V lost 1 base and J lost 6 bases. Germline loops: CDR1 SGHDN, CDR2 FVKESK. This CDR3 region has 15 residues.